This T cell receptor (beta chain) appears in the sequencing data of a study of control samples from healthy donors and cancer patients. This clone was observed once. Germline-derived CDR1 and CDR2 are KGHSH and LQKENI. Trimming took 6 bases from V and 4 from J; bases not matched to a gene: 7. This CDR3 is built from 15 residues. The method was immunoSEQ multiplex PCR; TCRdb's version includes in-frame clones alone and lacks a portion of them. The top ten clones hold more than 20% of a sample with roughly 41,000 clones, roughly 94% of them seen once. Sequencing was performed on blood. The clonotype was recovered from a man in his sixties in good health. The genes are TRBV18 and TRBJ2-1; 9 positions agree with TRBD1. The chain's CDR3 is CASSPDRGDYNEQFF. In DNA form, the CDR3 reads TGTGCCAGCTCCCCGGACAGGGGCGATTACAATGAGCAGTTCTTC.